This T cell receptor (beta chain) originates from a study of T cell responses to AZD1222 COVID-19 vaccine. Assay: immunoSEQ multiplex PCR; the TCRdb copy retains only in-frame clones and omits some. The sample includes roughly 140,000 clones, approximately 88% of them seen just once. As for this clone: What it recognizes is unknown.

Study observations and caveats: Dominant CD4 TCR responses targeted spike regions 160-218 and 743-854.

The source material was peripheral blood, sampled on day 0 of AZD1222 vaccination. The TCR comes from an adult in good health.

The CDR3 protein is CASSRDREKFGYTF. CDR3 sequence (DNA): TGTGCCAGTAGTCGGGACAGGGAAAAGTTTGGCTACACCTTC. J is TRBJ1-2 and V is TRBV19, with 9 positions matching TRBD1. The junction had 8 bases not matched to a gene; V was cut back by 5 bases and J by 7 bases. The CDR3 extends over 14 amino acids. Per the germline V gene, CDR1 is LNHDA and CDR2 is SQIVND (reference sequence).